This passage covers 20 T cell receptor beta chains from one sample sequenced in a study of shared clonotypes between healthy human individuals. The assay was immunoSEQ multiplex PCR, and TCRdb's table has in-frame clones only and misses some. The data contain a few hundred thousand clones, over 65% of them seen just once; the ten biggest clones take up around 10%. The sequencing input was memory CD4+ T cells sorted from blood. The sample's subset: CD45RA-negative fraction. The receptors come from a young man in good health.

The CDR3 spells CASSEGYNYEQYF. CDR3 coding DNA: TGTGCCAGCAGTGAGGGCTATAATTACGAGCAGTACTTC. The chain couples TRBV2 to TRBJ2-7, with D uncertain. CDR3 length: 13 residues. V lost 3 bases to trimming and J lost 4 bases, with 10 bases between them. Germline V gene lookup returns CDR1 SNHLY and CDR2 FYNNEI. Full variable domain (remainder filled in from reference TRBV2 and TRBJ2-7): EPEVTQTPSHQVTQMGQEVILRCVPISNHLYFYWYRQILGQKVEFLVSFYNNEISEKSEIFDDQFSVERPDGSNFTLKIRSTKLEDSAMYFCASSEGYNYEQYFGPGTRLTVT.

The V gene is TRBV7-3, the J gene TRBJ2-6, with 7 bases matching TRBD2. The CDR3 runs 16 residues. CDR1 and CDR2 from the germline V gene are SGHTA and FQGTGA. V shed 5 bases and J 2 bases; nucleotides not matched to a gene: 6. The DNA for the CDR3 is TGTGCCAGCAGCCCCGGGGGGTTTGCTGGGGCCAACGTCCTGACTTTC. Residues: CASSPGGFAGANVLTF.

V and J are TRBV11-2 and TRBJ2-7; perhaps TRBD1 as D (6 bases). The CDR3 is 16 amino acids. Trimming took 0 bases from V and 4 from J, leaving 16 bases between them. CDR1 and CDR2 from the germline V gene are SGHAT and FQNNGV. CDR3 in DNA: TGTGCCAGCAGCTTAGATCTTGGGGGCCCCTCGTACGAGCAGTACTTC. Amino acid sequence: CASSLDLGGPSYEQYF.

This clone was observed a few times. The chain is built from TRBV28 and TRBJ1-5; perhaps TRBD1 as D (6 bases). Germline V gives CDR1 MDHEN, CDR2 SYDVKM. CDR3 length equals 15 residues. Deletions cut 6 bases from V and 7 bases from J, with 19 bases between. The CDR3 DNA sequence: TGTGCCAGCAGATACCAGGGGAATATGAACCAGCCCCAGCATTTT. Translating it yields CASRYQGNMNQPQHF.

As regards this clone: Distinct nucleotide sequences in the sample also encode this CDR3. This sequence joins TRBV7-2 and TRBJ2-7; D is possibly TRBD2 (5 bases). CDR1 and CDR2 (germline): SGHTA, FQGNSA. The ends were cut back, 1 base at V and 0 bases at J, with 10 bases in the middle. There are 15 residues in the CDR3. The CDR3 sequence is CASSLGGQSSYEQYF. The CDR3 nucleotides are TGTGCCAGCAGCTTAGGAGGGCAGAGCTCCTACGAGCAGTACTTC.

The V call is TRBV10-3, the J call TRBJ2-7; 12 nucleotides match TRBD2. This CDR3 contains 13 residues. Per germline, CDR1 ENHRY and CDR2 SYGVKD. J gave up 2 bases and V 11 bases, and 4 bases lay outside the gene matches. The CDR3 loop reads CAAGLAGTYEQYF. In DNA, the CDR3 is TGTGCCGCCGGACTAGCGGGAACCTACGAGCAGTACTTC.

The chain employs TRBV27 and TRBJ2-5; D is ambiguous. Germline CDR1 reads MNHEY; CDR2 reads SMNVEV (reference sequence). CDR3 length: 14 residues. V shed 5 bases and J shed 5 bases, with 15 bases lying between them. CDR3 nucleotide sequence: TGTGCCAGCAGTCGATCCCGGGTGGGGGAGACCCAGTACTTC. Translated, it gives CASSRSRVGETQYF.

CDR3 bases: TGTGCCAGTAGTATCCGACAGCTGAATAGCAATCAGCCCCAGCATTTT. Translated: CASSIRQLNSNQPQHF. V usage is TRBV19 and J usage is TRBJ1-5, with D perhaps TRBD1 (5 bases). The CDR3 is 16 amino acids. Trimming left V 3 bases short and J 0 bases short, with 12 bases between. Germline V gene data show CDR1 as LNHDA and CDR2 as SQIVND (reference sequence).

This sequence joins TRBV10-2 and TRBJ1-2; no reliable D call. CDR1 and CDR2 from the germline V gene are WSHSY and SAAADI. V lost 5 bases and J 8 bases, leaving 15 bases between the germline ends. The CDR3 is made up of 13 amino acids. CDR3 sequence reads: CASSSLDLGGYTF. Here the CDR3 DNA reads TGCGCCAGCAGTTCCCTGGATCTCGGGGGCTACACCTTC.

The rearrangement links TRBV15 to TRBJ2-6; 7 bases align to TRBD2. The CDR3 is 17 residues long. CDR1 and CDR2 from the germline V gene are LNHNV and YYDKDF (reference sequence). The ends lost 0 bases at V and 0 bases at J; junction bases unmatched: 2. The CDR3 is CATSRDGEGSGANVLTF. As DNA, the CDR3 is TGTGCCACCAGCAGAGATGGGGAGGGCTCTGGGGCCAACGTCCTGACTTTC.

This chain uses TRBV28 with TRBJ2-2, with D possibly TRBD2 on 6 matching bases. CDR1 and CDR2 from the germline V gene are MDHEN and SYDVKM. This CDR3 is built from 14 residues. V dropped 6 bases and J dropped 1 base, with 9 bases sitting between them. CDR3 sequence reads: CASRRLGNTGELFF. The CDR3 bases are TGTGCCAGCAGGCGACTAGGGAACACCGGGGAGCTGTTTTTT.

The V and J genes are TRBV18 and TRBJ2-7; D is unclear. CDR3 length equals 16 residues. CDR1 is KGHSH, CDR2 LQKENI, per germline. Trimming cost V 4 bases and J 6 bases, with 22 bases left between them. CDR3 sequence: CASSQQSIRASPEQYF. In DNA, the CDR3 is TGTGCCAGCTCACAACAATCTATTCGAGCCTCCCCCGAGCAGTACTTC.

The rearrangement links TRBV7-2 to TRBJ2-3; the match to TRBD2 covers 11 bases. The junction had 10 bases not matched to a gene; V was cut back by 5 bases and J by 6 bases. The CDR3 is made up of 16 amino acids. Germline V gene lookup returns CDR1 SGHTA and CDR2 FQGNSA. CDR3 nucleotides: TGTGCCAGCAGCCTTAGACTAGCGGGACCCGGGGATACGCAGTATTTT. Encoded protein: CASSLRLAGPGDTQYF.

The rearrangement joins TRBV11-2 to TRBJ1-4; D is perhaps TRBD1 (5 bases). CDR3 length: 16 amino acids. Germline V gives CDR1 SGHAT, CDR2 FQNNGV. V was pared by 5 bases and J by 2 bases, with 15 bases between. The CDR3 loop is CASSPRPRGTNEKLFF. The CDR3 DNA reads TGTGCCAGCAGCCCTAGGCCGCGGGGCACTAATGAAAAACTGTTTTTT.

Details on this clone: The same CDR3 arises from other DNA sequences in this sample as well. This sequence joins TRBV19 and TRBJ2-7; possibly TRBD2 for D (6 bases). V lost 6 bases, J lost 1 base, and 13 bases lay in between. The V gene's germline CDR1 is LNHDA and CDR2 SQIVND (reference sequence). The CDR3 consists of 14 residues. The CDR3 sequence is CASSRDSSSYEQYF. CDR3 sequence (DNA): TGTGCCAGTAGCCGGGACTCATCGTCCTACGAGCAGTACTTC. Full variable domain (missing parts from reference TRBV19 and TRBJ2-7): DGGITQSPKYLFRKEGQNVTLSCEQNLNHDAMYWYRQDPGQGLRLIYYSQIVNDFQKGDIAEGYSVSREKKESFPLTVTSAQKNPTAFYLCASSRDSSSYEQYFGPGTRLTVT.

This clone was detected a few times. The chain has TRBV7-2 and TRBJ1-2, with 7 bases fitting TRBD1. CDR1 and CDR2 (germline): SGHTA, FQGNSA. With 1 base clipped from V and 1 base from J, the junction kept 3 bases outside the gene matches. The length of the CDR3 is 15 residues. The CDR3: CASSLERQGNYGYTF. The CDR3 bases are TGTGCCAGCAGCTTAGAACGACAGGGTAACTATGGCTACACCTTC.

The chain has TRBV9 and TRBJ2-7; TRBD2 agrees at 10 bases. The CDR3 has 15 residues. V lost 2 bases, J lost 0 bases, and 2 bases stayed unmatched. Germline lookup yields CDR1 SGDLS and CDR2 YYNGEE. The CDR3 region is CASSVGLADSYEQYF. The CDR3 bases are TGTGCCAGCAGCGTCGGACTAGCGGACTCCTACGAGCAGTACTTC.

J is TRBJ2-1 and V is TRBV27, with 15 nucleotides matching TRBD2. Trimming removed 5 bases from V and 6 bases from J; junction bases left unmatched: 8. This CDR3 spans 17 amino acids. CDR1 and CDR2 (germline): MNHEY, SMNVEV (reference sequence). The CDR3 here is CASSPGLAGGPGNEQFF. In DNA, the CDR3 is TGTGCCAGCAGTCCAGGACTAGCGGGAGGGCCGGGCAATGAGCAGTTCTTC.

As DNA, the CDR3 is TGTGCCAGTAAGGGATTTGCAACTAATGAAAAACTGTTTTTT. Its protein is CASKGFATNEKLFF. This sequence joins TRBV19 and TRBJ1-4; no clear D gene. The CDR3 is made up of 14 amino acids. The germline V gene encodes CDR1 LNHDA and CDR2 SQIVND (reference sequence). V was clipped by 7 bases and J by 0 bases, with 9 bases between them.

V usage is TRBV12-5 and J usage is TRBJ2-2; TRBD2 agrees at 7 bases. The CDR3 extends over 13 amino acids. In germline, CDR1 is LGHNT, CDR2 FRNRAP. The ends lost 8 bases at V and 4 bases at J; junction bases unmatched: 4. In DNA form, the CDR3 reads TGTGCTAGTCGCTCGGGGGGCACCGGGGAGCTGTTTTTT. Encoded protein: CASRSGGTGELFF.